The text below deals with one T cell receptor beta chain. Across over 20 US areas, participants ranged in age from roughly 18 to 95 years. The data originate from a study of blood T cell repertoires in COVID-19. Study as a whole: Samples of COVID-19 (acute and convalescent) were obtained from the United States, Italy and Spain. Sources were T cells, B-cell-depleted T cells, or PBMCs; the material itself was cDNA or gDNA.

As originally analysed: Estimated nucleated cell counts came from reference gene primer amplification. Assay: immunoSEQ multiplex PCR; the TCRdb copy retains only in-frame clones and omits some. For V, J and clone size, that table is used; D and trimming come from the DNA. The sample lists hundreds of thousands of clones; 65% to 90% were seen once. Looked up from germline, CDR1 is MNHNS and CDR2 is SASEGT. V lost 2 bases to trimming and J lost 6 bases, with 7 bases between them. The CDR3 consists of 12 residues. This chain uses TRBV6-1 with TRBJ1-1; D uncertain. The source material was PBMCs or T cells enriched from blood (not recorded which). The clonotype originates from a man aged 35 to 55 who had recovered from COVID-19. The CDR3 spells CASSENNSEAFF. The CDR3 bases are TGTGCCAGCAGTGAAAATAATTCTGAAGCTTTCTTT.